Each of the 22 T cell receptor beta chains below was sequenced from the same sample in a study of radiotherapy plus CTLA-4 blockade in lung cancer. Profiling relied on immunoSEQ multiplex PCR, and the TCRdb table lists in-frame clones only, not all of them. The sample holds about 33,000 clones, roughly 77% seen once. This material consisted of peripheral blood, taken from a patient treated with radiotherapy plus ipilimumab. These receptor sequences come from a human donor with non-small cell lung cancer that progressed on radiotherapy plus ipilimumab.

CDR3 residues: CASSPKGAVYNEQFF. In DNA form, the CDR3 reads TGTGCCAGCTCACCTAAGGGGGCCGTCTACAATGAGCAGTTCTTC. This chain uses TRBV18 with TRBJ2-1; 7 nucleotides line up with TRBD1. The CDR3 has 15 amino acids. CDR1 and CDR2 (germline): KGHSH, LQKENI. V shed 3 bases, J shed 3 bases, and the junction held 5 bases outside the gene matches.

The chain recombines TRBV28 with TRBJ2-7, with 9 bases identical to TRBD2. The ends lost 3 bases at V and 3 bases at J; junction bases unmatched: 9. Germline loops: CDR1 MDHEN, CDR2 SYDVKM. The CDR3 loop spans 16 amino acids. DNA for the CDR3: TGTGCCAGCAGTTTCACCCTAGCGGGGCTGAGCTACGAGCAGTACTTC. It yields the protein CASSFTLAGLSYEQYF.

The chain couples TRBV2 to TRBJ1-1; TRBD1 agrees at 8 bases. Trimming cost V 4 bases and J 5 bases; bases outside gene matches: 9. Germline CDR1 is SNHLY and CDR2 is FYNNEI. The CDR3 loop spans 15 amino acids. The DNA of the CDR3 is TGTGCCAGCAGTGGAGCCACAGGGGGATGGACTGAAGCTTTCTTT. Residues: CASSGATGGWTEAFF.

This chain links TRBV5-1 with TRBJ1-4; 8 bases align to TRBD1. This CDR3 region has 14 residues. V lost 4 bases and J lost 8; bases outside the gene matches: 7. Germline V gene data show CDR1 as SGHRS and CDR2 as YFSETQ. In DNA, the CDR3 is TGCGCCAGCAGCAACACGGACAGGGCCGAAAAACTGTTTTTT. It yields the protein CASSNTDRAEKLFF.

The chain is built from TRBV5-1 and TRBJ1-2, with a tentative D call TRBD1 (6 bases). The CDR3 loop spans 13 amino acids. V was trimmed by 3 bases and J by 4 bases, leaving 10 bases between them. Looked up from germline, CDR1 is SGHRS and CDR2 is YFSETQ. The CDR3 DNA reads TGCGCCAGCAGCTCGGACAGTCTCTATGGCTACACCTTC. It is translated as CASSSDSLYGYTF.

The CDR3 nucleotides read TGCGCCAGCAGCCTCTTGGCACAGGGCACCTACGAGCAGTACTTC. It specifies CASSLLAQGTYEQYF. The gene calls are TRBV4-1 and TRBJ2-7; TRBD1 might be the D (6 bases). Per the germline V gene, CDR1 is MGHRA and CDR2 is YSYEKL. The CDR3 has 15 amino acids. V was trimmed by 4 bases and J by 2 bases, leaving 15 bases between them.

The rearrangement joins TRBV7-2 to TRBJ2-2; no definite D call. The CDR3 covers 14 residues. CDR1 and CDR2 (germline): SGHTA, FQGNSA. V shed 4 bases and J shed 1 base, with 7 bases lying between them. The CDR3 nucleotides are TGTGCCAGCAGCTCAACCGGGAACACCGGGGAGCTGTTTTTT. Translation: CASSSTGNTGELFF. Based on the CDR3 plus reference TRBV7-2 and TRBJ2-2, the full variable domain is GAGVSQSPSNKVTEKGKDVELRCDPISGHTALYWYRQSLGQGLEFLIYFQGNSAPDKSGLPSDRFSAERTGGSVSTLTIQRTQQEDSAVYLCASSSTGNTGELFFGEGSRLTVL.

This clone was counted only a few times. The rearrangement links TRBV4-2 to TRBJ2-4; D gene unclear. This CDR3 is built from 16 residues. CDR1 and CDR2 (germline): LGHNA, YNFKEQ. The ends were cut back, 2 bases at V and 0 bases at J, with 11 bases in the middle. CDR3 coding DNA: TGTGCCAGCAGCCAATACGGGTCTCTAGCCAAAAACATTCAGTACTTC. Translating gives CASSQYGSLAKNIQYF.

The chain recombines TRBV6-1 with TRBJ1-1; tentative D call: TRBD1 (6 bases). Per germline, CDR1 MNHNS and CDR2 SASEGT. The CDR3 contains 16 residues. V was shortened by 4 bases and J by 1 base, with 16 bases between the two germline ends. The CDR3 region is CASSVGLIRGNTEAFF. The CDR3, as DNA: TGTGCCAGCAGTGTAGGACTTATCAGGGGGAACACTGAAGCTTTCTTT.

This sequence joins TRBV18 and TRBJ2-7, with 12 nucleotides matching TRBD1. The CDR3 is made up of 17 amino acids. Trimming cost V 0 bases and J 4 bases; bases outside gene matches: 7. The V gene's germline CDR1 is KGHSH and CDR2 LQKENI. CDR3 sequence (DNA): TGTGCCAGCTCACCACCGATGGGACAGGGGGCGACGTACGAGCAGTACTTC. Translated, it gives CASSPPMGQGATYEQYF. The entire variable domain, with the rest obtained from reference TRBV18 and TRBJ2-7, is as follows: NAGVMQNPRHLVRRRGQEARLRCSPMKGHSHVYWYRQLPEEGLKFMVYLQKENIIDESGMPKERFSAEFPKEGPSILRIQQVVRGDSAAYFCASSPPMGQGATYEQYFGPGTRLTVT.

The CDR3 region has the DNA TGTGCCAGCGCCGGACAGGGGGGGAATGAGCAGTTCTTC. It is translated as CASAGQGGNEQFF. The V call is TRBV2, the J call TRBJ2-1; 10 nucleotides line up with TRBD1. The V segment lost 8 bases and the J segment 7 bases; nucleotides outside the gene matches: 5. The CDR3 spans 13 residues. Germline V CDR1 and CDR2: SNHLY, FYNNEI.

This clone is a singleton in its sample. The chain carries TRBV5-8 and TRBJ1-6; D possibly corresponds to TRBD1 (6 bases). The CDR3 is 13 residues long. V lost 7 bases and J lost 7, with 12 bases in between. Germline assignment: CDR1 SGHTS and CDR2 YDEGEE. CDR3 DNA sequence: TGTGCCAGCCGGGACAAAGGAAATTCACCCCTCCACTTT. It specifies CASRDKGNSPLHF.

The gene calls are TRBV18 and TRBJ2-2; no definite D call. The length of the CDR3 is 13 residues. The germline V and J ends were trimmed by 3 bases and 4 bases, with 6 bases remaining between them. From germline, CDR1 is KGHSH and CDR2 LQKENI. The CDR3: CASSPPGTGELFF. The CDR3 region has the DNA TGTGCCAGCTCACCCCCGGGCACCGGGGAGCTGTTTTTT.

The chain is built from TRBV6-1 and TRBJ2-7; a weak D match, TRBD2 (5 bases). V lost 6 bases, J lost 3 bases, and 12 bases lay in between. The CDR3 runs 13 residues. Germline lookup yields CDR1 MNHNS and CDR2 SASEGT. The CDR3: CASSSTDFYEQYF. The CDR3 DNA sequence: TGTGCCAGCAGCTCGACGGACTTCTACGAGCAGTACTTC.

This chain uses TRBV7-9 with TRBJ1-2, with unresolved D. The length of the CDR3 is 13 residues. Germline V lookup: CDR1 SEHNR, CDR2 FQNEAQ (reference sequence). Trimming took off 2 bases at V and 9 bases at J, with 13 bases between the two ends. CDR3 nucleotides: TGTGCCAGCAGCTTATACGGGTCCGGGAGCTACACCTTC. It is translated as CASSLYGSGSYTF.

The chain recombines TRBV6-4 with TRBJ2-3; 7 bases align to TRBD1. There are 15 residues in the CDR3. The germline V gene has CDR1 MRHNA and CDR2 SNTAGT. J lost 3 bases, V lost 2 bases, and 5 bases had no gene match. The CDR3 DNA follows: TGTGCCAGCAGTGACGTACAGGGGTCGACAGATACGCAGTATTTT. Residues: CASSDVQGSTDTQYF.

The chain links TRBV21-1 to TRBJ1-4; TRBD1 is the table's D call, not checked against the DNA. TRBV21-1 is termed a pseudogene. This CDR3 has 19 residues. CDR3 DNA sequence: TGTGCCAGCAGCAAGGTACACTGGACAGGGGGCGTAATAAATGAAAAACTGTTTTTT. Translation: CASSKVHWTGGVINEKLFF.

This chain joins TRBV5-5 and TRBJ2-5, with D possibly being TRBD1 (5 bases). The CDR3 is made up of 13 amino acids. Trimming stripped 5 bases from V and 5 bases from J, with 13 bases between. The germline V gene has CDR1 SGHKS and CDR2 YYEKEE (reference sequence). Here the CDR3 reads CASRIQDGETQYF. In DNA, the CDR3 is TGTGCCAGCAGGATACAGGACGGTGAGACCCAGTACTTC.

V usage is TRBV12-5 and J usage is TRBJ2-1, with 9 bases aligning to TRBD1. The CDR3 runs 17 residues. Germline trimming cut 2 bases from V and 12 bases from J; bases unmatched to any gene: 17. Germline CDR1 reads LGHNT; CDR2 reads FRNRAP. The DNA of the CDR3 is TGTGCTAGTGGTTTGTTCTCTTACAGGGGGCGTCAACTGGGGCAGTTCTTC. Encoded protein: CASGLFSYRGRQLGQFF. The full variable domain, with the rest looked up from reference TRBV12-5 and TRBJ2-1, is DARVTQTPRHKVTEMGQEVTMRCQPILGHNTVFWYRQTMMQGLELLAYFRNRAPLDDSGMPKDRFSAEMPDATLATLKIQPSEPRDSAVYFCASGLFSYRGRQLGQFFGPGTRLTVL.

The chain is built from TRBV6-1 and TRBJ2-3; D is possibly TRBD1 (8 bases). The CDR3 runs to 14 residues. Germline CDR1 and CDR2: MNHNS and SASEGT. V lost 8 bases, J lost 2 bases, and 14 bases lay in between. The CDR3 sequence: CASSQGGFTDTQYF. The CDR3 DNA sequence: TGTGCCAGCTCACAGGGGGGGTTCACAGATACGCAGTATTTT.

Regarding this clone: A read error may account for a junction end that differs from germline. The chain joins TRBV6-6 to TRBJ2-4; 8 positions agree with TRBD1. Germline V gene data show CDR1 as MNHNY and CDR2 as SVGAGI (reference sequence). The CDR3 sequence is 11 residues long. The CDR3: CASSYFPGTGF. Written as DNA, the CDR3 is TGTGCCAGCAGTTACTTTCCCGGGACAGGCTTC.

CDR3 DNA: TGCGCCAGCAGCTCGACCAGGGGGAGCAATCAGCCCCAGCATTTT. It translates to CASSSTRGSNQPQHF. The chain links TRBV5-1 to TRBJ1-5; 7 nucleotides match TRBD1. Germline values: CDR1 SGHRS, CDR2 YFSETQ. The length of the CDR3 is 15 residues. V dropped 3 bases and J dropped 1; count of bases not matched to a gene: 4.